This T cell receptor (beta chain) was identified in a study of CD8+ T cells in alopecia areata (dated by TCRdb to 2016 to 2019). Background for the entire study: Treated patients were enrolled in an open-label pilot trial of oral tofacitinib at 5 to 10 mg twice daily for moderate-to-severe alopecia areata. Patients received tofacitinib for 6 to 18 months and were then followed off drug for 6 months to check for delayed response and recurrence. The SALT score, which quantifies the percentage of affected scalp surface area, was used to measure disease severity in treated patients. The study used high-throughput TCRbeta sequencing to examine T cell clonal expansion in alopecia areata, in both the C3H/HeJ mouse model and human patients. Human TCRbeta sequencing covered scalp tissue and sorted CD4+ and CD8+ peripheral blood T cells from patchy and totalis/universalis alopecia areata patients and healthy controls. Patients on tofacitinib were biopsied at baseline and after 4 and 24 weeks of treatment, and several of the patients also had a later scalp biopsy. Scalp clonality was compared across normal scalp (n=4), patchy alopecia areata scalp (n=8), and alopecia totalis/universalis scalp (n=8). The RNA source kit depended on sample type: the PAXgene miRNA kit for fixed scalp, the miRNeasy kit for PBMCs, and the RNeasy kit for mouse skin. TCRbeta CDR3 regions were amplified by immunoSEQ multiplex PCR using 35 Vbeta forward and 13 Jbeta reverse primers. Overall study results and their limits: Compared with normal scalp, lesional scalp had higher clonality and more expanded CD8+ clones, particularly in alopecia totalis/universalis, a pattern that suggests antigenic drive. Scalp clonality and the number of expanded CD8+ clones among the top 100 scalp clones were significantly decreased by tofacitinib. Because the treated cohort was small and included a single nonresponder, larger studies are needed to assess links between baseline CD8+ expansion and response. Unlike mouse skin, which is dominated by gammadelta T cells, normal human skin has resident alphabeta T cells that are also sequenced, and this complicates analysis of the scalp TCR repertoire. During tofacitinib treatment, many expanded lesional clones stuck around in both scalp and blood, and this persistence may partly explain why relapse happens after treatment is stopped. TCR sequences shared between patients were less clear than in mice, possibly partly because of HLA diversity in the patient population.

The V and J ends are trimmed by 5 bases and 0 bases, leaving 8 bases between them. CDR1 SEHNR and CDR2 FQNEAQ are derived from the germline V gene (reference sequence). The CDR3 starts with the cysteine, ends with the phenylalanine, and has 14 residues. Kept here is only the CDR3 DNA, which spans 42 bases and is read in frame from base 1. The protocol used for the library was the immunoSEQ multiplex PCR assay. To provide template for TCR sequencing, every sample had RNA extracted and reverse transcribed into cDNA. First-strand cDNA was synthesized with SuperScript III using a 2:1 mix of oligo-dT and random hexamers. A synthetic immune receptor repertoire was used to assess amplification bias, and residual bias was removed computationally. The authors' pipeline ran thus. After raw reads were preprocessed to remove errors, the CDR3 was defined following IMGT conventions as running from the conserved cysteine to phenylalanine. Clonality was calculated as 1 minus Shannon entropy normalized by log2 of the number of productive unique TCRs. Whether each scalp clone was CD4 or CD8 was inferred by checking scalp TCRbeta sequences against the CD4 and CD8 repertoires from sorted blood. Not all clones reach the TCRdb copy of this immuneACCESS table, which keeps in-frame sequences only. Checked studies attribute under half of the gap to unresolved V genes and leave the rest unexplained. The D gene and trimming were derived from the DNA, and the V and J assignments and clone size from that table. This sample lists roughly 73,000 clones; approximately 28% were detected once. The ten largest clonotypes hold about 16% of the sample.

Per the publication, the time point label means: less than five weeks on oral tofacitinib. The treatment or condition label, read with the paper, signifies: oral pan-JAK inhibitor, 5-10 mg twice daily. From alopecia areata patients, peripheral blood was collected along with lesional scalp punch biopsies. PBMCs were isolated by density centrifugation and stained for CD3, CD4 and CD8, and CD4+ and CD8+ T cells were sorted on a FACSAria. Points on this clone: Which antigen it targets is not known. The record has no base qualities; no much larger clone is one base away.

This receptor was taken from a human donor with alopecia areata. This sample comprised CD8+ T cells sorted from blood, obtained at week 4, from a patient treated with tofacitinib. Here the chain combines TRBV7-9 and TRBJ2-1; 6 matching bases give a weak D call of TRBD2. The nucleotide sequence reads as follows: TGTGCCAGCAGCGGGGACTTCTCCTACAATGAGCAGTTCTTC. It translates to CASSGDFSYNEQFF.